This TCR beta chain came from a study of cytomegalovirus exposure and HLA in healthy donors (dated by TCRdb to about 2017). Regarding the study in general: A later analysis indicated that the roughly 130 validation repertoires were generated on the platform also employed for the 700 or so repertoires of the first cohort. The study aimed to test whether cataloging public T cell receptors could reveal signatures of past pathogen exposure. In addition to the first cohort of 666 subjects, a separate validation cohort of approximately 130 different subjects was used. To predict cytomegalovirus infection status, the study combined high-throughput TCR immunosequencing, statistical association of individual TCRs with disease status, and machine learning. Overall study results and their limits: Three of the identified cytomegalovirus-associated TCR beta chains were confirmed in vitro to be specific for cytomegalovirus antigens. Subsequent analysis determined that TCRs grouped into clusters in the first cohort also showed a tendency toward co-occurrence across the 130 or so validation repertoires, and 94% of cluster scores exceeded 0. In both the original and validation cohorts, the classifier was reported to diagnose cytomegalovirus status with high specificity and sensitivity. The validation cohort had no HLA typing available for a later analysis, so co-occurrence within that cohort was assessed over all 120 or so repertoires. Most TCR sequences were observed very rarely across donors, whereas some public TCRs were present in many individuals. According to the authors, the approach could potentially be generalized to other disease states and immunological phenotypes. The study gave a list of 150 to 200 TCR beta chains associated with cytomegalovirus.

The donors were included in the validation cohort of some 120 subjects, a group kept apart from the approximately 700-subject first cohort. Receptors were amplified or captured by the immunoSEQ multiplex PCR assay. As for the original processing: A statistical classification framework was built for diagnosing cytomegalovirus status from the catalog of TCR beta chain sequences. What TCRdb holds here is the immuneACCESS table cut down to in-frame rearrangements. Part of the clones is not present; checked against another copy, under half of the missing clones reflect an unresolved V gene, and the others are unexplained. Clonal size and the V and J genes are those of that table, whereas D and trimming came from the DNA. The sample profile shows some 250,000 clones; approximately 83% of them were found once. The top ten clones comprise roughly 1.2% of the sample. From V the trimming removes 4 bases and from J it removes 4 bases, while the gene matches leave 7 bases of the junction unaccounted for. The CDR3 holds 14 amino acids from the cysteine to the phenylalanine. Of the read, only the CDR3 DNA is kept; its 42 bases are in frame from base 1. CDR1 and CDR2 were assigned from the germline V gene as SGDLS and YYNGEE.

Of note for this clone: This clone's antigen is unknown. The input lacks base qualities; no much larger clone sits a single base away.

The sequence came from a woman younger than 45 in good health and CMV-seropositive. This chain is built from TRBV9 and TRBJ2-5; the junction holds 7 bases that match TRBD2. What was sequenced was PBMCs. The encoded CDR3 is CASSTRLAAETQYF. The nucleotide sequence reads TGTGCCAGCAGCACCAGACTAGCAGCAGAGACCCAGTACTTC. With the portions outside the CDR3 filled from the reference TRBV9 and TRBJ2-5 genes, the complete variable region becomes DSGVTQTPKHLITATGQRVTLRCSPRSGDLSVYWYQQSLDQGLQFLIQYYNGEERAKGNILERFSAQQFPDLHSELNLSSLELGDSALYFCASSTRLAAETQYFGPGTRLLVL.